Each of the 3 T cell receptor beta chains below was sequenced from the same sample in a study of T cells after yellow fever vaccination. One entry per CDR3 protein, called by TCRdb with MiXCR from the 5' RACE reads. The table has hundreds of thousands of distinct CDR3 sequences, 12% seen once. The sequencing used PBMCs, collected on the day of the yellow fever booster vaccination. These TCRs come from a man in his thirties or forties who received the YFV17D yellow fever vaccine.

The chain links TRBV27 to TRBJ2-5; 7 positions match TRBD1. Per the germline V gene, CDR1 is MNHEY and CDR2 is SMNVEV (reference sequence). The CDR3 length is 15 residues. The ends lost 6 bases at V and 4 bases at J; junction bases unmatched: 11. CDR3 in DNA: TGTGCCAGCAGGGTCAGCACAGGGGTCGGAGAGACCCAGTACTTC. It specifies CASRVSTGVGETQYF.

The chain employs TRBV29-1 and TRBJ2-7, with 7 bases fitting TRBD1. CDR1 SQVTM and CDR2 ANQGSEA come from the germline V gene. The CDR3 runs 12 residues. V lost 4 bases to trimming and J lost 5 bases; unmatched junction nucleotides: 5. The CDR3 is CSVATGFNEQYF. CDR3 nucleotide sequence: TGCAGCGTTGCGACAGGGTTTAACGAGCAGTACTTC.

This chain joins TRBV5-1 and TRBJ2-7; D perhaps matches TRBD2 (5 bases). This CDR3 contains 14 residues. Germline loops: CDR1 SGHRS, CDR2 YFSETQ. V lost 0 bases to trimming and J lost 5 bases, with 12 bases between them. The DNA of the CDR3 is TGCGCCAGCAGCTTGGCCAGTGAGGGCCACGAGCAGTACTTC. This sequence encodes CASSLASEGHEQYF.